This entry lists 20 T cell receptor beta chains sequenced from one sample in a study of blood T cell repertoires in COVID-19. Generated by immunoSEQ multiplex PCR, the TCRdb table keeps only in-frame clones and is missing some. Of under 200,000 clones listed, around 83% are singletons. Source material: peripheral blood. Receptors originate from a human donor in a cohort sampled during active COVID-19.

The chain carries TRBV11-3 and TRBJ2-1; 13 bases are a match to TRBD2. Looked up from germline, CDR1 is SGHNT and CDR2 is YENEEA. The CDR3 totals 16 residues. J lost 8 bases, V lost 2 bases, and 6 bases had no gene match. CDR3 nucleotide sequence: TGTGCCAGCAGCTTAACCGGGACTAGCGGGAAAGATGAGCAGTTCTTC. Residues: CASSLTGTSGKDEQFF.

The CDR3 region is CASSLADRGNQPQHF. The CDR3 bases are TGTGCCAGCAGCTTAGCGGACAGGGGCAATCAGCCCCAGCATTTT. The chain links TRBV7-2 to TRBJ1-5; 8 positions match TRBD1. CDR1 and CDR2 from the germline V gene are SGHTA and FQGNSA. The CDR3 spans 15 residues. After removal of 0 bases from V and 2 bases from J, the junction contained 0 bases not matched to a gene.

This chain connects TRBV7-3 to TRBJ2-3, with 8 bases fitting TRBD2. The CDR3 runs to 14 residues. Trimming took 4 bases from V and 6 from J; bases not matched to a gene: 6. Germline V gene sequence: CDR1 SGHTA, CDR2 FQGTGA. DNA for the CDR3: TGTGCCAGCAGCTCCGGGACTAGGGTGGATACGCAGTATTTT. Its translation is CASSSGTRVDTQYF.

With respect to this clone: Other DNA sequences in this sample translate to the same CDR3. V and J are TRBV19 and TRBJ2-7, with 12 bases fitting TRBD1. Germline-derived CDR1 and CDR2 are LNHDA and SQIVND (reference sequence). The CDR3 is 15 residues long. Trimming took 5 bases from V and 2 from J; bases not matched to a gene: 4. The CDR3, as DNA: TGTGCCAGTAGTTTAGGGACAGGGGGCACCTACGAGCAGTACTTC. Residues: CASSLGTGGTYEQYF.

This clone has a single count. The J gene is TRBJ2-1, the V gene TRBV7-3; D unclear. Trimming stripped 5 bases from V and 2 bases from J, with 7 bases between. Germline V gene data show CDR1 as SGHTA and CDR2 as FQGTGA. The CDR3 spans 13 residues. In DNA, the CDR3 is TGTGCCAGCAGCCAACGGGCCTACAATGAGCAGTTCTTC. As protein: CASSQRAYNEQFF.

The chain is built from TRBV5-5 and TRBJ2-7; the match to TRBD1 covers 7 bases. The ends lost 0 bases at V and 2 bases at J; junction bases unmatched: 2. This CDR3 comprises 14 residues. Germline values: CDR1 SGHKS, CDR2 YYEKEE (reference sequence). The CDR3 loop reads CASSLGQGAYEQYF. The CDR3 bases are TGTGCCAGCAGCTTGGGTCAGGGGGCCTACGAGCAGTACTTC.

The chain recombines TRBV6-1 with TRBJ2-6, with D tentatively TRBD2 (6 bases). Deletions cut 4 bases from V and 1 base from J, with 17 bases between. The CDR3 runs 18 residues. CDR1 and CDR2 (germline): MNHNS, SASEGT. CDR3 bases: TGTGCCAGCAGTGGTGGTGGAGGGAAAAGGTCTGGGGCCAACGTCCTGACTTTC. This gives the protein CASSGGGGKRSGANVLTF.

In its sample, this clone was seen once. V and J are TRBV27 and TRBJ2-7; possibly TRBD1 for D (5 bases). The germline V and J ends were trimmed by 2 bases and 6 bases, with 14 bases remaining between them. CDR1 is MNHEY and CDR2 is SMNVEV in the germline V gene (reference sequence). CDR3 size: 14 residues. CDR3 nucleotides: TGTGCCAGCAGTTTACTCCGGACAACTGGCGAGCAGTACTTC. This translates into CASSLLRTTGEQYF.

As for this clone: Since a much larger clone is just one base distant, this may be a read error. The V call is TRBV7-3, the J call TRBJ2-7; 7 bases fit TRBD1. The CDR3 covers 13 residues. V lost 5 bases and J lost 1; bases outside the gene matches: 2. Germline V lookup: CDR1 SGHTA, CDR2 FQGTGA. Here the CDR3 DNA reads TGTGCCAGCAGCCCGGGACAGTCCTACGAGCAGTACTTC. Its translation: CASSPGQSYEQYF.

V and J are TRBV9 and TRBJ2-5, with 13 bases aligning to TRBD2. This CDR3 region has 16 residues. J lost 2 bases, V lost 3 bases, and 4 bases had no gene match. Looked up from germline, CDR1 is SGDLS and CDR2 is YYNGEE. The CDR3 nucleotides are TGTGCCAGCAGCGCCACACTAGCGGGGGGGCAAGAGACCCAGTACTTC. Translation: CASSATLAGGQETQYF.

The V call is TRBV3-1 (or the pseudogene TRBV3-2), the J call TRBJ2-2; D is ambiguous. The germline V and J ends were trimmed by 0 bases and 0 bases, with 5 bases remaining between them. This CDR3 has 15 residues. The germline V gene has CDR1 LGHDT and CDR2 YNNKEL (reference sequence). The chain's CDR3 is CASSQDPANTGELFF. CDR3 sequence (DNA): TGTGCCAGCAGCCAAGATCCTGCGAACACCGGGGAGCTGTTTTTT.

This clone has more than one count but fewer than ten. The chain combines TRBV19 with TRBJ1-5, with a possible D match to TRBD1 (5 bases). V lost 9 bases to trimming and J lost 6 bases, with 24 bases between them. Per the germline V gene, CDR1 is LNHDA and CDR2 is SQIVND (reference sequence). The CDR3 spans 16 residues. The CDR3 DNA follows: TGTGCCAGCACCCACCCCCGAGCAGGGATTGGTCAGCCCCAGCATTTT. This encodes CASTHPRAGIGQPQHF.

V usage is TRBV19 and J usage is TRBJ2-5, with 8 bases lining up with TRBD1. CDR3 length: 13 amino acids. Unmatched junction bases numbered 2, after V lost 3 bases and J lost 5 bases. CDR1 and CDR2 from the germline V gene are LNHDA and SQIVND (reference sequence). The CDR3 coding sequence is TGTGCCAGTAGTATGCGACAGGGGGAGACCCAGTACTTC. Translated: CASSMRQGETQYF. The entire variable domain, with the rest obtained from reference TRBV19 and TRBJ2-5, is as follows: DGGITQSPKYLFRKEGQNVTLSCEQNLNHDAMYWYRQDPGQGLRLIYYSQIVNDFQKGDIAEGYSVSREKKESFPLTVTSAQKNPTAFYLCASSMRQGETQYFGPGTRLLVL.

V usage is TRBV4-1 and J usage is TRBJ2-7, with a tentative D call TRBD2 (5 bases). Trimming took 1 base from V and 5 from J, leaving 21 bases between them. CDR1 is MGHRA and CDR2 is YSYEKL in the germline V gene. The length of the CDR3 is 17 residues. CDR3 region: CASSQGRGSSDRDEQYF. CDR3 DNA sequence: TGCGCCAGCAGCCAAGGACGGGGATCCTCGGATCGGGACGAGCAGTACTTC.

The V call is TRBV5-5, the J call TRBJ1-1; the match to TRBD1 covers 8 bases. The CDR3 consists of 13 residues. Germline lookup yields CDR1 SGHKS and CDR2 YYEKEE (reference sequence). The V gene end was trimmed by 3 bases and the J gene end by 5 bases; junction bases not matched to a gene: 3. CDR3 in DNA: TGTGCCAGCAGCTCCCACAGGGGGACTGAAGCTTTCTTT. This sequence encodes CASSSHRGTEAFF.

The chain joins TRBV21-1 to TRBJ2-7; TRBD1, the table's D call, lacks a check against the DNA. TRBV21-1 has pseudogene status. This CDR3 region has 16 residues. CDR3 in DNA: TGTGCCAGCAGCCCCAGGGGGAACAGGGAGGACTACGAGCAGTACTTC. Amino acids: CASSPRGNREDYEQYF.

The V call is TRBV7-2, the J call TRBJ1-4, with D tentatively TRBD1 (5 bases). This CDR3 is 14 amino acids long. The V end was cut by 3 bases, the J end by 8 bases, with 13 bases between. Germline V gene lookup returns CDR1 SGHTA and CDR2 FQGNSA. CDR3 coding DNA: TGTGCCAGCAGCTTTCGACGGGGGTACGAAAAACTGTTTTTT. It codes for CASSFRRGYEKLFF.

CDR3 residues: CASSLYQSYEQYF. The CDR3 coding sequence is TGTGCCAGCAGCCTCTACCAATCCTACGAGCAGTACTTC. The chain combines TRBV7-3 with TRBJ2-7; D unclear. The CDR3 has 13 amino acids. V was shortened by 5 bases and J by 1 base, with 9 bases between the two germline ends. Looked up from germline, CDR1 is SGHTA and CDR2 is FQGTGA.

J is TRBJ1-2 and V is TRBV11-1, with TRBD1 matching over 10 bases. V gave up 5 bases and J gave up 12 bases; unmatched junction bases: 15. The CDR3 sequence is 15 residues long. Germline CDR1 and CDR2: SGHAT and FQDESV (reference sequence). CDR3 protein: CASSLVAPGQGYDTF. DNA of the CDR3: TGTGCCAGCAGCCTTGTGGCCCCGGGACAGGGGTATGACACCTTC. The full variable domain, rest sourced from reference TRBV11-1 and TRBJ1-2, is EAEVAQSPRYKITEKSQAVAFWCDPISGHATLYWYRQILGQGPELLVQFQDESVVDDSQLPKDRFSAERLKGVDSTLKIQPAELGDSAMYLCASSLVAPGQGYDTFGSGTRLTVV.

The rearrangement links TRBV6-6 to TRBJ1-1; a weak D match, TRBD1 (5 bases). CDR3 length: 15 residues. Germline-derived CDR1 and CDR2 are MNHNY and SVGAGI (reference sequence). V was cut by 2 bases and J by 4 bases, with 14 bases left in between. CDR3 region: CASSYPGEGFTEAFF. The CDR3 coding sequence is TGTGCCAGCAGTTACCCCGGGGAGGGGTTCACTGAAGCTTTCTTT.